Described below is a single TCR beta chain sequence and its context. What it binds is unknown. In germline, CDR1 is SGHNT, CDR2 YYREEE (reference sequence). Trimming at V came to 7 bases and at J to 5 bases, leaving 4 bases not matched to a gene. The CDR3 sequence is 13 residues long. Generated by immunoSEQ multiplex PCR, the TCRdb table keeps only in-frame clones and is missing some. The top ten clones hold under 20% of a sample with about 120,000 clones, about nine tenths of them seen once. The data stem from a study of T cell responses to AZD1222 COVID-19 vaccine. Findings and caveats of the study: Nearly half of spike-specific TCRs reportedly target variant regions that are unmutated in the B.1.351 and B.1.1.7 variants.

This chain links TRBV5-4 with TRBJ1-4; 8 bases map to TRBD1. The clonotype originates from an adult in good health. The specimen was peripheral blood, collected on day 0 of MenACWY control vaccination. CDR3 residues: CASRTGMNEKLFF. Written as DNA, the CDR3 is TGTGCCAGCCGGACAGGGATGAATGAAAAACTGTTTTTT.